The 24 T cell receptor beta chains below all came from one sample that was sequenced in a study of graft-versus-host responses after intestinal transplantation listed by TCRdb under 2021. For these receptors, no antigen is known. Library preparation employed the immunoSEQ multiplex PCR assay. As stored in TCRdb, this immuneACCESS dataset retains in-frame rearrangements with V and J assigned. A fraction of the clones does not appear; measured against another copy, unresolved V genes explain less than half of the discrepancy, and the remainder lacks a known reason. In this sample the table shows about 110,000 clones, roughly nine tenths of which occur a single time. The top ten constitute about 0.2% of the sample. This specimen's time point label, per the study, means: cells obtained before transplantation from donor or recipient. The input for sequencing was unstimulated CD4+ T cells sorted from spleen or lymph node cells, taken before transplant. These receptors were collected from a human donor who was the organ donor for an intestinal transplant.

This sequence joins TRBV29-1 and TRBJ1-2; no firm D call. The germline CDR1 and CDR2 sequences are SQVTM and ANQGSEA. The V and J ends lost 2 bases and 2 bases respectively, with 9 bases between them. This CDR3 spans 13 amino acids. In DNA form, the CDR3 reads TGCAGCGTTGAACGGACGGCGAACTATGGCTACACCTTC. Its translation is CSVERTANYGYTF.

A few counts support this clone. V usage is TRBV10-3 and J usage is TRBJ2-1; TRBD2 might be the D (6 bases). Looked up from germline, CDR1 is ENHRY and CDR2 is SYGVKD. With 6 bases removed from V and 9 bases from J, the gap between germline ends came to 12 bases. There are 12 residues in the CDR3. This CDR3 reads CAIREGFTEQFF. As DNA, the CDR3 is TGTGCCATCAGGGAGGGTTTTACTGAGCAGTTCTTC.

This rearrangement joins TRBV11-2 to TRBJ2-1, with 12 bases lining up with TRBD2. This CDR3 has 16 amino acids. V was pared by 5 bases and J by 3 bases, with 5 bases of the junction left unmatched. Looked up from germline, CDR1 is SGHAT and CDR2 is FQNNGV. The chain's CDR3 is CASSPGLAGNYNEQFF. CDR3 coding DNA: TGTGCCAGCAGCCCCGGACTAGCGGGAAACTACAATGAGCAGTTCTTC.

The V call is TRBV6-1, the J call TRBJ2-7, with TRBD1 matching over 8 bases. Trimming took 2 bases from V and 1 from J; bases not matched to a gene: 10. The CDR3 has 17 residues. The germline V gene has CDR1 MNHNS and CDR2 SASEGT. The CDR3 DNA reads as TGTGCCAGCAGTGAAAGGAAGTGGGGACAGGTGTCCTACGAGCAGTACTTC. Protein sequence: CASSERKWGQVSYEQYF.

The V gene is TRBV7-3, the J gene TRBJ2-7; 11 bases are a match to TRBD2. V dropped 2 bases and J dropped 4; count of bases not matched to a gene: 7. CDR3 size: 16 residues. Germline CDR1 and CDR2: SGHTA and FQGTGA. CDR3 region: CASSLDSASGRYEQYF. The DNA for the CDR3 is TGTGCCAGCAGCTTAGATTCGGCTAGCGGGAGGTACGAGCAGTACTTC.

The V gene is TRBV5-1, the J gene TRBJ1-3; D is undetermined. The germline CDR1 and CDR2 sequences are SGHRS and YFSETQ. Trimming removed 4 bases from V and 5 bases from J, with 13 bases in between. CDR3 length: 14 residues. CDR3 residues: CASSLPLRRNTIYF. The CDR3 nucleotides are TGCGCCAGCAGCCTACCCCTAAGGAGAAACACCATATATTTT.

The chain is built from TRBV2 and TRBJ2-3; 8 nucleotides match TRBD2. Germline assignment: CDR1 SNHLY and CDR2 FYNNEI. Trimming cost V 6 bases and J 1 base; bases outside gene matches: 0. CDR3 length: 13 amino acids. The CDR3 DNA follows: TGTGCCAGCAGGACTAGCGGCACAGATACGCAGTATTTT. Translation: CASRTSGTDTQYF.

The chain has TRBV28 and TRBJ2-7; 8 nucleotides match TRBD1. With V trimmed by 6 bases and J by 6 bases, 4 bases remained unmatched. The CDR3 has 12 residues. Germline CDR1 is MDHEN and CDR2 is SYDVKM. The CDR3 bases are TGTGCCAGCAGACAAACAGGGGGCGAGCAGTACTTC. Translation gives CASRQTGGEQYF.

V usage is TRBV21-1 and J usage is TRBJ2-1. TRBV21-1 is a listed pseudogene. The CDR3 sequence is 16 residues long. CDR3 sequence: CARPIRGAGSYNEQFF. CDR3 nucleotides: TGTGCCAGACCCATTAGGGGAGCTGGCTCCTACAATGAGCAGTTCTTC.

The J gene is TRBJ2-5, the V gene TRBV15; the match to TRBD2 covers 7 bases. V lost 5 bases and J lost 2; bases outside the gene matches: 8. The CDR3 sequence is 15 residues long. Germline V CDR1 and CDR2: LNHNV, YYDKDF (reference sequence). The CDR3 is CATSPRSGTQETQYF. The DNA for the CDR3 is TGTGCCACCAGCCCTCGGAGCGGGACTCAAGAGACCCAGTACTTC.

CDR3 sequence: CASSSGGSYNEQFF. CDR3 bases: TGTGCCAGCAGTTCGGGGGGCTCCTACAATGAGCAGTTCTTC. This chain uses TRBV6-5 with TRBJ2-1, with 7 bases lining up with TRBD2. The CDR3 is 14 residues long. V shed 4 bases and J 0 bases; nucleotides not matched to a gene: 0. Germline loops: CDR1 MNHEY, CDR2 SVGAGI.

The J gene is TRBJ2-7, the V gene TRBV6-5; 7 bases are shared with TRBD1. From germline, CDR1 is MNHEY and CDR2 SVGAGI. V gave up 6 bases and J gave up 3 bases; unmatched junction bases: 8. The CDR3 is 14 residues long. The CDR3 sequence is CASSPGTVFYEQYF. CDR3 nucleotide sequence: TGTGCCAGCAGCCCCGGGACAGTCTTCTACGAGCAGTACTTC.

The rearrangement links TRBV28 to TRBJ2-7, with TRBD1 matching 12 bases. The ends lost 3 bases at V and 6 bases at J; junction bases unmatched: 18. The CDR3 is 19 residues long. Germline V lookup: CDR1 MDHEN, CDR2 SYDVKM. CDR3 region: CASSFAPGQGAKHSAEQYF. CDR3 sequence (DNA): TGTGCCAGCAGTTTTGCGCCGGGACAGGGGGCCAAGCACTCGGCCGAGCAGTACTTC.

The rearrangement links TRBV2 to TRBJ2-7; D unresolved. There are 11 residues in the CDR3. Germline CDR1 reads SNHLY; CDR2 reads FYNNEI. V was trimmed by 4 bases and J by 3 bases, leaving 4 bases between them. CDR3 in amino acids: CASSVVYEQYF. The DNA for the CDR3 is TGTGCCAGCAGTGTAGTCTACGAGCAGTACTTC.

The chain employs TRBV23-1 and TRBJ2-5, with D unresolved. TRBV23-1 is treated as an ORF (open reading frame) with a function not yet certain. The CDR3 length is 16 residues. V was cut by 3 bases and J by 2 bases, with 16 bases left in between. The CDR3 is CASSQPLKAPQETQYF. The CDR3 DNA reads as TGCGCCAGCAGTCAGCCCCTCAAGGCACCGCAAGAGACCCAGTACTTC.

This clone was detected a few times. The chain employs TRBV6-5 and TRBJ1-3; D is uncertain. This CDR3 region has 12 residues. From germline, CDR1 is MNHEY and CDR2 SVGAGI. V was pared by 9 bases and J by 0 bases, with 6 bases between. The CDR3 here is CASCGSGNTIYF. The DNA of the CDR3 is TGTGCCAGTTGCGGCTCTGGAAACACCATATATTTT.

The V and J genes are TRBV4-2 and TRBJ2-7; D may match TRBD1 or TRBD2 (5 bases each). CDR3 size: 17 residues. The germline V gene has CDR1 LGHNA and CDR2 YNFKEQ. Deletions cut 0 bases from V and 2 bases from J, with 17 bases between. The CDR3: CASSQDRSEGRPYEQYF. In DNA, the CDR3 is TGTGCCAGCAGCCAAGATAGGAGTGAGGGGCGGCCCTACGAGCAGTACTTC.

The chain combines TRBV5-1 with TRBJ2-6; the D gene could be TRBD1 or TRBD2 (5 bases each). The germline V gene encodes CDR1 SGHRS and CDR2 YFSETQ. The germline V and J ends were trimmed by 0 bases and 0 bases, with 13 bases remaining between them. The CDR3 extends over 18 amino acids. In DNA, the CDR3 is TGCGCCAGCAGCTTGGGCGTATCAGGGAGCTCTGGGGCCAACGTCCTGACTTTC. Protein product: CASSLGVSGSSGANVLTF.

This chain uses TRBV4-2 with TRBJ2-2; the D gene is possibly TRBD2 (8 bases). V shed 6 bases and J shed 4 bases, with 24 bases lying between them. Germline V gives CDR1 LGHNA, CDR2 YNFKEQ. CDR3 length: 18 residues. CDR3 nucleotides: TGTGCCAGCAGTGGTCTCAGGGGGGAGCGGGAGACCACCGGGGAGCTGTTTTTT. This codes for CASSGLRGERETTGELFF.

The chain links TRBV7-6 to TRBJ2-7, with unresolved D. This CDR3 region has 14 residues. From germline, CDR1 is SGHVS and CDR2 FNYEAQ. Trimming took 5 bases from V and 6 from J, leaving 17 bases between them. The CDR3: CASSPDAMRSEQYF. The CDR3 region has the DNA TGTGCCAGCAGCCCCGACGCAATGAGGAGCGAGCAGTACTTC.

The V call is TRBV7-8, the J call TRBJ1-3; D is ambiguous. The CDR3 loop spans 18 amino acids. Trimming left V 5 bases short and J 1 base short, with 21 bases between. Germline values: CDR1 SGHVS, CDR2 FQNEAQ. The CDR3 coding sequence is TGTGCCAGCAGCCACAACCCCGCAGTGGAGTTTTCTGGAAACACCATATATTTT. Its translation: CASSHNPAVEFSGNTIYF. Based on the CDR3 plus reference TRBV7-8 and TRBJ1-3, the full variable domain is GAGVSQSPRYKVAKRGQDVALRCDPISGHVSLFWYQQALGQGPEFLTYFQNEAQLDKSGLPSDRFFAERPEGSVSTLKIQRTQQEDSAVYLCASSHNPAVEFSGNTIYFGEGSWLTVV.

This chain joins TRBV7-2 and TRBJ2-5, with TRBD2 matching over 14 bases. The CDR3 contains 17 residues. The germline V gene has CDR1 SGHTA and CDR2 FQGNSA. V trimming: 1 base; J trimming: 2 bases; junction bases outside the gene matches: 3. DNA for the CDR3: TGTGCCAGCAGCTTAGTCGGGACTAGCGGGGGACAAGAGACCCAGTACTTC. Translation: CASSLVGTSGGQETQYF. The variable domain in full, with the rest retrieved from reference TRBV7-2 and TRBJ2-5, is GAGVSQSPSNKVTEKGKDVELRCDPISGHTALYWYRQSLGQGLEFLIYFQGNSAPDKSGLPSDRFSAERTGGSVSTLTIQRTQQEDSAVYLCASSLVGTSGGQETQYFGPGTRLLVL.

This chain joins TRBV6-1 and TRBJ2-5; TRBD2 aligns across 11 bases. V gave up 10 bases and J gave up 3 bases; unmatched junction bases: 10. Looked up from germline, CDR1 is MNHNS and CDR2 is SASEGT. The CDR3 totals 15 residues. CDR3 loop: CATRKLAGDKETQYF. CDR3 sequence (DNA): TGTGCCACCAGGAAACTAGCGGGAGATAAAGAGACCCAGTACTTC.

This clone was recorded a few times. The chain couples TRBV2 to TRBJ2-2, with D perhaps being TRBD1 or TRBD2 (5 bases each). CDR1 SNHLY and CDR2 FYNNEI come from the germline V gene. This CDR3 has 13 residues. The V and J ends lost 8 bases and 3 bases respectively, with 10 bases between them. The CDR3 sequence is CASGDGYTGELFF. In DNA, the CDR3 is TGTGCCAGCGGGGACGGTTACACCGGGGAGCTGTTTTTT.